This T cell receptor beta chain stems from a study of T cell responses to AZD1222 COVID-19 vaccine. Study in general: Second-dose schedules of about 4 or about 12 weeks were combined. General study results and limits: Within unmutated variant regions lay the reported targets of nearly half of spike-specific TCRs. The span of vaccine-associated CD4 TCRs extended across spike, with dominance at 160-218 and 743-854.

Clones were sequenced by immunoSEQ multiplex PCR, and TCRdb holds only the in-frame ones, with some missing. This table holds 130,000 to 150,000 clones, 92% found once. The V segment lost 8 bases and the J segment 2 bases; nucleotides outside the gene matches: 9. Germline CDR1 MDHEN, CDR2 SYDVKM. CDR3 size: 14 residues. As for this clone: Its cognate antigen is unknown.

The chain employs TRBV28 and TRBJ2-7; 7 bases match TRBD2. This TCR came from an adult in good health. The sample was peripheral blood, taken on day 0 of AZD1222 vaccination. Here the CDR3 DNA reads TGTGCCAGCGCCGACGGGGGGAACACCTACGAGCAGTACTTC. Translating gives CASADGGNTYEQYF.